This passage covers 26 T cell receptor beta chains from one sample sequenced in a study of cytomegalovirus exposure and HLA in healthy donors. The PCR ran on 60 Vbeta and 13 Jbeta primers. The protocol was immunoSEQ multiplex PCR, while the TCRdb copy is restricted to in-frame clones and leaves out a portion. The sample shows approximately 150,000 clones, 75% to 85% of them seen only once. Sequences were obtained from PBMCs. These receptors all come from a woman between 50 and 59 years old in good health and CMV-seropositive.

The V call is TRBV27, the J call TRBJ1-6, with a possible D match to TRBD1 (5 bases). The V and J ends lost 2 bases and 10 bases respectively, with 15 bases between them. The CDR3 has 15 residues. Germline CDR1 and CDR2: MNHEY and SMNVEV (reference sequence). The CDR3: CASSLGLRGDSPLHF. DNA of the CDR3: TGTGCCAGCAGTTTAGGTCTCCGGGGGGACTCACCCCTCCACTTT.

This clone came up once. The DNA for the CDR3 is TGTGCCAGCAGCTTAGAGTGGACTAGAGGTATAGATACGCAGTATTTT. It is translated as CASSLEWTRGIDTQYF. The rearrangement uses TRBV7-9 and TRBJ2-3; 7 bases match TRBD2. With V trimmed by 1 base and J by 5 bases, 9 bases remained unmatched. Looked up from germline, CDR1 is SEHNR and CDR2 is FQNEAQ (reference sequence). This CDR3 spans 16 amino acids.

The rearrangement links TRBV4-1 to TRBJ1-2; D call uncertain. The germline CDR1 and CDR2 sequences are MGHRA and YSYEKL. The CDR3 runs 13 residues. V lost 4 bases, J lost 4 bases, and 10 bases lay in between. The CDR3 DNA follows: TGCGCCAGCAGCCCCGATGGGCTCTATGGCTACACCTTC. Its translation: CASSPDGLYGYTF.

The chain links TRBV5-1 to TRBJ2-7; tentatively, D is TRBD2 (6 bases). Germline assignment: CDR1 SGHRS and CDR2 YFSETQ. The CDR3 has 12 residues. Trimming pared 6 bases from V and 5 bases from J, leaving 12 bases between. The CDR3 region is CASTAGINEQYF. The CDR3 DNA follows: TGCGCCAGCACCGCGGGGATTAACGAGCAGTACTTC.

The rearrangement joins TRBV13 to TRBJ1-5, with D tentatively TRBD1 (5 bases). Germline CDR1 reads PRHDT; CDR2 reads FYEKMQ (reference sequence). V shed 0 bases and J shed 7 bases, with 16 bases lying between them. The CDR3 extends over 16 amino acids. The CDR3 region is CASSLGGQGAGQPQHF. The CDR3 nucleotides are TGTGCCAGCAGCTTAGGAGGCCAGGGCGCCGGACAGCCCCAGCATTTT.

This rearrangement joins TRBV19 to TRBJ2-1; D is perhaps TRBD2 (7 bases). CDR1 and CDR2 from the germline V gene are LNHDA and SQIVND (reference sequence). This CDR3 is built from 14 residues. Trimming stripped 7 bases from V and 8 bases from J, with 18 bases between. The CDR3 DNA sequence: TGTGCCAGTACGAAGGAAGGGGGGGGAGATGAGCAGTTCTTC. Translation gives CASTKEGGGDEQFF.

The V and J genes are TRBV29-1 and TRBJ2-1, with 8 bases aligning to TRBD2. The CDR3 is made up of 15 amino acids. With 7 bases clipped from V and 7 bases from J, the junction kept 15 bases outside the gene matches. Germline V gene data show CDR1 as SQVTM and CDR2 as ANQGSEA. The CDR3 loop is CSGTLVSGGRNEQFF. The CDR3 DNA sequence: TGCAGCGGGACTTTAGTAAGCGGGGGTCGGAATGAGCAGTTCTTC.

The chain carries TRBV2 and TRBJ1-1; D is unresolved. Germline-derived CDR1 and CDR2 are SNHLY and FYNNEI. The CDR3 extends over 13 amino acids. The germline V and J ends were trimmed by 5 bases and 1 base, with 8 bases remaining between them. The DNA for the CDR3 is TGTGCCAGCAGTAAAACACAGAACACTGAAGCTTTCTTT. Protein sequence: CASSKTQNTEAFF.

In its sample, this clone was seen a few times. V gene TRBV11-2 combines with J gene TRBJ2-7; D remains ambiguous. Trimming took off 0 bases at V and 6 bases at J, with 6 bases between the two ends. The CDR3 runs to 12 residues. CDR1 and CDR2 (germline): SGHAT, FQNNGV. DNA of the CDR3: TGTGCCAGCAGCTTAGAGGGCTCCGAGCAGTACTTC. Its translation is CASSLEGSEQYF.

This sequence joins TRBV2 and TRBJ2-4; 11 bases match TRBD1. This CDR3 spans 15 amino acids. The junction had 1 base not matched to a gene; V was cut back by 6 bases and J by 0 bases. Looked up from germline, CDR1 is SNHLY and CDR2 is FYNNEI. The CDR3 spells CASRGQGGAKNIQYF. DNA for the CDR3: TGTGCCAGCAGGGGACAGGGGGGAGCCAAAAACATTCAGTACTTC.

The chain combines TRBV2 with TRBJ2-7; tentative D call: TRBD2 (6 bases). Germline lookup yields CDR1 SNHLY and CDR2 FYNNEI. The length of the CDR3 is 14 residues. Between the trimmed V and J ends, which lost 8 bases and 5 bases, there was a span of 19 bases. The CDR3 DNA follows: TGTGCCAGCGAGCCGGGACTCCCGGGCAACGAGCAGTACTTC. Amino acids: CASEPGLPGNEQYF.

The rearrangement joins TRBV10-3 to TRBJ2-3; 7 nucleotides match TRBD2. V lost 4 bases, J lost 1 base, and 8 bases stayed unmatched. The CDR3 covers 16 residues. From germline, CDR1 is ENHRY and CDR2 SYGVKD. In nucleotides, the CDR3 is TGTGCCATCAGTGGAAGTCTCGCGGGGGGCACAGATACGCAGTATTTT. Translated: CAISGSLAGGTDTQYF.

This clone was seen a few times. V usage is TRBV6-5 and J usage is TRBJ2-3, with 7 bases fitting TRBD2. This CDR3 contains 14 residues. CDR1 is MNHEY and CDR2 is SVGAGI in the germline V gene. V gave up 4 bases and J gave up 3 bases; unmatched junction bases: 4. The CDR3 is CASSSPGGTDTQYF. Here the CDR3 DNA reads TGTGCCAGCAGTTCACCGGGGGGTACAGATACGCAGTATTTT.

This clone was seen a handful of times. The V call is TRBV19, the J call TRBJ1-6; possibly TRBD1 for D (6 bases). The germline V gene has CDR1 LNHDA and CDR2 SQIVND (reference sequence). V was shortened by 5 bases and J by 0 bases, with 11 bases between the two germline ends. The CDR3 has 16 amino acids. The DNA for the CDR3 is TGTGCCAGTAGTGCCGACAGGCGCTCCTATAATTCACCCCTCCACTTT. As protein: CASSADRRSYNSPLHF.

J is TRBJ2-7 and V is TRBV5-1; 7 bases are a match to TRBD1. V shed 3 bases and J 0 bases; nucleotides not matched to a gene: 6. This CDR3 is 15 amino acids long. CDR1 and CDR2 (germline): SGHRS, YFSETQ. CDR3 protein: CASSSLQGPSYEQYF. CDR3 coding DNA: TGCGCCAGCAGCTCTTTACAGGGGCCCTCCTACGAGCAGTACTTC.

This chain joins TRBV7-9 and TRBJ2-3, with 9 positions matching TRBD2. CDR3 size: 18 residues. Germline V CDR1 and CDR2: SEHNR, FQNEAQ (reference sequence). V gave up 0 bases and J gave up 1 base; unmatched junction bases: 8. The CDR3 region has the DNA TGTGCCAGCAGCTTAGCCAGCGGGGGGTCCCGTCGCACAGATACGCAGTATTTT. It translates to CASSLASGGSRRTDTQYF.

The DNA of the CDR3 is TGTGCCAGCTCACCAAATACAGGGGACTATGGCTACACCTTC. Encoded protein: CASSPNTGDYGYTF. The chain joins TRBV18 to TRBJ1-2; 7 positions agree with TRBD1. Germline V gene data show CDR1 as KGHSH and CDR2 as LQKENI. The CDR3 loop spans 14 amino acids. J gave up 3 bases and V 2 bases, and 3 bases lay outside the gene matches. The complete variable domain, with remaining parts taken from reference TRBV18 and TRBJ1-2, reads NAGVMQNPRHLVRRRGQEARLRCSPMKGHSHVYWYRQLPEEGLKFMVYLQKENIIDESGMPKERFSAEFPKEGPSILRIQQVVRGDSAAYFCASSPNTGDYGYTFGSGTRLTVV.

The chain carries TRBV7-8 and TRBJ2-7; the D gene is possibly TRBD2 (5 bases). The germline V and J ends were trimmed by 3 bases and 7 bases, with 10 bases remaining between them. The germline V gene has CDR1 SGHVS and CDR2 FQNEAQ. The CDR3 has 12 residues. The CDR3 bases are TGTGCCAGCAGCTTGACGAGGGAGGAGCAGTACTTC. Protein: CASSLTREEQYF.

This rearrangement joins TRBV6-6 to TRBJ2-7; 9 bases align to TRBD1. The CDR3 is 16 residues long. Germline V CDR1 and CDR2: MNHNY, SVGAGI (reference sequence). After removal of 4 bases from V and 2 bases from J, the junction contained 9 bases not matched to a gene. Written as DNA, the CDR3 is TGTGCCAGCAGTTTGACACAGGGGGCCTTCCCCTACGAGCAGTACTTC. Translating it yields CASSLTQGAFPYEQYF.

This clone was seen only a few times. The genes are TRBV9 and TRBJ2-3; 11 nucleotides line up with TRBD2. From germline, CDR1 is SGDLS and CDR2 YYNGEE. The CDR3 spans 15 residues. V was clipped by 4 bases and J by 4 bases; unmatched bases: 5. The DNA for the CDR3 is TGTGCCAGCAGCCATTTGACTAGCGGGGCAGATACGCAGTATTTT. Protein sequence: CASSHLTSGADTQYF.

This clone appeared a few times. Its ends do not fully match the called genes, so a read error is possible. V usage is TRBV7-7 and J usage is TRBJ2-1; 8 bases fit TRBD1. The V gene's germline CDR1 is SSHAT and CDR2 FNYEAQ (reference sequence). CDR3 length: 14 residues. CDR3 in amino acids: CASSSGGGVDEQFF. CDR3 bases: TGTGCTAGCAGCTCAGGGGGCGGGGTGGATGAGCAGTTCTTC. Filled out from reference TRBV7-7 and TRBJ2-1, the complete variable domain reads GAGVSQSPRYKVTKRGQDVTLRCDPISSHATLYWYQQALGQGPEFLTYFNYEAQPDKSGLPSDRFSAERPEGSISTLTIQRTEQRDSAMYRCASSSGGGVDEQFFGPGTRLTVL.

CDR3 amino acids: CASSQDPLTGGNTEAFF. Here the CDR3 DNA reads TGCGCCAGCAGCCAAGACCCCCTGACAGGGGGAAACACTGAAGCTTTCTTT. The rearrangement joins TRBV4-1 to TRBJ1-1; 9 bases are shared with TRBD1. Germline CDR1 and CDR2: MGHRA and YSYEKL. J was trimmed by 2 bases and V by 0 bases; bases with no gene match: 7. The CDR3 contains 17 residues.

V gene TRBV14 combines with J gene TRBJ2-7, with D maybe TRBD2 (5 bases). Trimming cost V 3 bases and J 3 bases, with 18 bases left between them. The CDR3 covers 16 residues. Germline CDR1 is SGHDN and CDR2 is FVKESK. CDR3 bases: TGTGCCAGCAGCCACCGAATTCAGGACCGGGACTACGAGCAGTACTTC. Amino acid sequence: CASSHRIQDRDYEQYF.

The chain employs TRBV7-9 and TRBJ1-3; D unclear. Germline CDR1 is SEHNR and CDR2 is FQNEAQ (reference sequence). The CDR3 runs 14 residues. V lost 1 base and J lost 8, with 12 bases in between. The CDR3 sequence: CASSLVSVFDTIYF. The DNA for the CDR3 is TGTGCCAGCAGCTTAGTGTCGGTTTTTGACACCATATATTTT.

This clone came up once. CDR3 sequence reads: CASSLGDRVQFF. For the CDR3, the DNA is TGTGCCAGCAGCTTAGGGGACAGGGTACAGTTCTTC. This chain uses TRBV11-3 with TRBJ2-1; 9 bases agree with TRBD1. CDR1 SGHNT and CDR2 YENEEA come from the germline V gene. The J segment lost 13 bases and the V segment lost 1 base, leaving 2 bases of the junction unmatched. CDR3 length: 12 residues.

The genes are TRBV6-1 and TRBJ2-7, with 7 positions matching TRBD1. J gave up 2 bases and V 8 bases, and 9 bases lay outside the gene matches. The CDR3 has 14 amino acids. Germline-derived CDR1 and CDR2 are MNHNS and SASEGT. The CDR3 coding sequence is TGTGCCAGCGCAACAGGGGCTCCTGCCTACGAGCAGTACTTC. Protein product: CASATGAPAYEQYF.